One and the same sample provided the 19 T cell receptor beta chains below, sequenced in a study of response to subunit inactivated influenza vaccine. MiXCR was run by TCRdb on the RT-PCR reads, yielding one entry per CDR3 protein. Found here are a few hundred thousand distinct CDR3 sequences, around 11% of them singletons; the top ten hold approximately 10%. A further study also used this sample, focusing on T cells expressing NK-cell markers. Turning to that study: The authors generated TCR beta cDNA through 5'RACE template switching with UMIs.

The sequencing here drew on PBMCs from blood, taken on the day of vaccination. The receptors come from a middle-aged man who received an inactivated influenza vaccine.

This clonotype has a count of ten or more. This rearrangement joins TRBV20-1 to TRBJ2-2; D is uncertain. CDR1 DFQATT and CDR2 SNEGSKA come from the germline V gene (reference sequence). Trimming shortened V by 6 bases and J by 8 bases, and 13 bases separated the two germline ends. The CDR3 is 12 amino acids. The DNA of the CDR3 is TGCAGTGCCCCCGAAGGATCGGGGGAGCTGTTTTTT. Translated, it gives CSAPEGSGELFF.

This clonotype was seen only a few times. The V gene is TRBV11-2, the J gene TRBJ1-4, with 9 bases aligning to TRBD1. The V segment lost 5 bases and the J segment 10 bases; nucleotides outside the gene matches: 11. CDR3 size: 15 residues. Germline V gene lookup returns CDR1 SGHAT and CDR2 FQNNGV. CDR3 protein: CASSIRDRDFPKLFF. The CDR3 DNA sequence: TGTGCCAGCAGCATCCGGGACAGGGATTTTCCAAAACTGTTTTTT.

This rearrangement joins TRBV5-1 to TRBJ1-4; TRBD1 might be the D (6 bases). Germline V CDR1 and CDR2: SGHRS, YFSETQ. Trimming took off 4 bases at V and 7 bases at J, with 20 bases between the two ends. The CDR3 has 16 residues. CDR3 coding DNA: TGCGCCAGCAGCCCCTACCCCGGGGGCAGAGGTGAAAAACTGTTTTTT. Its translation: CASSPYPGGRGEKLFF.

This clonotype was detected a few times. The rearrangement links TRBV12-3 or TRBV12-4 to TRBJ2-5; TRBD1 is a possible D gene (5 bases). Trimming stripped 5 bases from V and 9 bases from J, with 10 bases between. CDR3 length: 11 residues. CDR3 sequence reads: CASSRLGAQYF. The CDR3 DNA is TGTGCCAGCAGTCGCTTAGGGGCCCAGTACTTC.

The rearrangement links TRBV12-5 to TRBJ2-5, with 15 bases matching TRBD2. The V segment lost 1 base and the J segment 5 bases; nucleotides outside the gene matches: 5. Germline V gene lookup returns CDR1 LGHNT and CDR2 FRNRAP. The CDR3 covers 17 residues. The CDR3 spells CASGLDPGLAGGETQYF. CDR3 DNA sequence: TGTGCTAGTGGTTTGGACCCGGGACTAGCGGGAGGCGAGACCCAGTACTTC.

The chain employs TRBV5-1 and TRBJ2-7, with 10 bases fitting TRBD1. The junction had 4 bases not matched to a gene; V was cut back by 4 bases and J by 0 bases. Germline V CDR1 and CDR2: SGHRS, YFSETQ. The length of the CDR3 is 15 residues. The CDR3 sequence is CASSNRTGGSYEQYF. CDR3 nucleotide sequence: TGCGCCAGCAGCAACCGGACAGGGGGCTCCTACGAGCAGTACTTC.

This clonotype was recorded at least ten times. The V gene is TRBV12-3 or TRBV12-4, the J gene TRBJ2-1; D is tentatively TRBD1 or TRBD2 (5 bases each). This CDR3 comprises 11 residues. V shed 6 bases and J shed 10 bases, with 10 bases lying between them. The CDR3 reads CASSPWGEQFF. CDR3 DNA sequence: TGTGCCAGCAGCCCATGGGGGGAGCAGTTCTTC.

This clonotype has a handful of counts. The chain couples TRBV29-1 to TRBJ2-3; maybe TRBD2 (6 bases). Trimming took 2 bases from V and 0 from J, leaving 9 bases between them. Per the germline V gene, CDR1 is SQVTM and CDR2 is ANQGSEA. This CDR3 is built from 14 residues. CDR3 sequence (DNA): TGCAGCGTTGAACTAGCGCCAAGCACAGATACGCAGTATTTT. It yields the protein CSVELAPSTDTQYF.

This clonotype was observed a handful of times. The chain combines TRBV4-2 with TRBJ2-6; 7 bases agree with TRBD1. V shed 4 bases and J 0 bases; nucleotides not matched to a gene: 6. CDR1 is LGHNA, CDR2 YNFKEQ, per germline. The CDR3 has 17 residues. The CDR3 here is CASSLGQESSGANVLTF. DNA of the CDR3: TGTGCCAGCAGCCTCGGACAGGAGAGCTCTGGGGCCAACGTCCTGACTTTC.

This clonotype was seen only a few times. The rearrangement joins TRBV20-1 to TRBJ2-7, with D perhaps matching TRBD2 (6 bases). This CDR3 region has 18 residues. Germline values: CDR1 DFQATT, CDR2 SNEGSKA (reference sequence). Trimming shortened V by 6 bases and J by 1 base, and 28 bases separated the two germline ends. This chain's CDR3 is CSANRVLGMRAGSYEQYF. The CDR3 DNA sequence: TGCAGTGCAAATAGAGTGCTTGGTATGAGGGCGGGGTCCTACGAGCAGTACTTC.

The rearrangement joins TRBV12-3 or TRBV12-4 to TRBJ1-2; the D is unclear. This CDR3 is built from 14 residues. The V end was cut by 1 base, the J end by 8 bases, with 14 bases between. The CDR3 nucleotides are TGTGCCAGCAGTTTAGAGGAGGGCAGAGGGGGCTACACCTTC. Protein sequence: CASSLEEGRGGYTF.

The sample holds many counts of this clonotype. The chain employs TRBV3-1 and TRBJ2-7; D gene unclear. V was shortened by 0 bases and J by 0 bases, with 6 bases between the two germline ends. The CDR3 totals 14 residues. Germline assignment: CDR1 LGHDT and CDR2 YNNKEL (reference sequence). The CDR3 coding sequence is TGTGCCAGCAGCCAAGATCACAGCTCCTACGAGCAGTACTTC. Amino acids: CASSQDHSSYEQYF.

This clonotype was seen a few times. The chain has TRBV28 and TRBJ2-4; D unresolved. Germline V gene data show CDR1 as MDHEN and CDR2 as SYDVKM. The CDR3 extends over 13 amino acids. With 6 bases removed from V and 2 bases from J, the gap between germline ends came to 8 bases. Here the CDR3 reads CASRISTKNIQYF. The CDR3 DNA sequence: TGTGCCAGCAGAATAAGCACCAAAAACATTCAGTACTTC.

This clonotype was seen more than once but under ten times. The CDR3 DNA reads TGTGCCATCAGTGAGTTGCCTGGCACGAACACCGGGGAGCTGTTTTTT. Amino acids: CAISELPGTNTGELFF. The chain recombines TRBV10-3 with TRBJ2-2; no clear D gene. CDR3 length: 16 residues. The ends were cut back, 1 base at V and 0 bases at J, with 9 bases in the middle. CDR1 and CDR2 (germline): ENHRY, SYGVKD.

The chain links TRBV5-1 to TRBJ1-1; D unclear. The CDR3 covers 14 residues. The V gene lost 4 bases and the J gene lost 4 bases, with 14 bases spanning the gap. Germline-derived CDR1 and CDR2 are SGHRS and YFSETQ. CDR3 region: CASSPQDSTTEAFF. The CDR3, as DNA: TGCGCCAGCAGCCCCCAGGATAGTACCACTGAAGCTTTCTTT.

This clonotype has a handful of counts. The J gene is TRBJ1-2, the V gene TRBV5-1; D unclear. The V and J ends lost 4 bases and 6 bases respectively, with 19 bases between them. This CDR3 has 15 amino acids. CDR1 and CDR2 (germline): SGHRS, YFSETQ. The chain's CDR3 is CASSGVSGGLDGYTF. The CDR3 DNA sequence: TGCGCCAGCAGCGGGGTTAGCGGAGGGCTCGATGGCTACACCTTC.

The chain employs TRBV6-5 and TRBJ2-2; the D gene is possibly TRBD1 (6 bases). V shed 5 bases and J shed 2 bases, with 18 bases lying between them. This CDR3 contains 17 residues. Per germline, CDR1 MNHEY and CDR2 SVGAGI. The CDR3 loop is CASSHTSGHINTGELFF. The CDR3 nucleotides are TGTGCCAGCAGTCACACATCGGGACATATCAACACCGGGGAGCTGTTTTTT.

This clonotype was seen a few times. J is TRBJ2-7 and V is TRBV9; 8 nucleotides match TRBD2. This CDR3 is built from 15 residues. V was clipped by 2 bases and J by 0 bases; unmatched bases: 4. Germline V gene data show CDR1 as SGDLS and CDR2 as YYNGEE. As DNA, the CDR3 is TGTGCCAGCAGCGTGACTAGCGAAAGCTCCTACGAGCAGTACTTC. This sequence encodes CASSVTSESSYEQYF.

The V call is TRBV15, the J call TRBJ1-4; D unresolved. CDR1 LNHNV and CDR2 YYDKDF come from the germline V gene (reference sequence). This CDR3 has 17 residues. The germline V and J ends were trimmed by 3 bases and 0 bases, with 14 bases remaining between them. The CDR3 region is CATSSEKSAATNEKLFF. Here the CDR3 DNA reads TGTGCCACCAGCAGCGAGAAGAGCGCCGCAACTAATGAAAAACTGTTTTTT.